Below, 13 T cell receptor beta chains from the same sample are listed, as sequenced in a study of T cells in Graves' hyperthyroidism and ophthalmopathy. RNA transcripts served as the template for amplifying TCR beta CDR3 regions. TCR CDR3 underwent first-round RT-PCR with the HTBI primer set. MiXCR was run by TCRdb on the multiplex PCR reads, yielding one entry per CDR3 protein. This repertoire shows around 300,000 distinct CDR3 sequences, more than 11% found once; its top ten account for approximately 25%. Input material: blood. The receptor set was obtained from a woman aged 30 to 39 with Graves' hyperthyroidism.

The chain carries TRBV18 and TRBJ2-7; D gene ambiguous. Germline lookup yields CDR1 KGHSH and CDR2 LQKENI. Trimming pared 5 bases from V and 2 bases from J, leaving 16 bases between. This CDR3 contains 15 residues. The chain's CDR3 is CASSGVVTSPYEQYF. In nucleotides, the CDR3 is TGTGCCAGCTCAGGAGTCGTGACATCCCCCTACGAGCAGTACTTC.

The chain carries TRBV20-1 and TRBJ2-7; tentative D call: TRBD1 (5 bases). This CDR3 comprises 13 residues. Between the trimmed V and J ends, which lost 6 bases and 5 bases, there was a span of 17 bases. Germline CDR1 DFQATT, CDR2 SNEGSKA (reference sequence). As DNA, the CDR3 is TGCAGTGCCAGGTCAAGCAGGGAAAACGAGCAGTACTTC. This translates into CSARSSRENEQYF.

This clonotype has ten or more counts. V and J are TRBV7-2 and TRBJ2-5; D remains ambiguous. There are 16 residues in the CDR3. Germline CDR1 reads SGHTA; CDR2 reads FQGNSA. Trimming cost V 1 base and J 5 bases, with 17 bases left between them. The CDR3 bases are TGTGCCAGCAGCTTAGGCCAAAGTGTGTTTTGGGAGACCCAGTACTTC. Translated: CASSLGQSVFWETQYF.

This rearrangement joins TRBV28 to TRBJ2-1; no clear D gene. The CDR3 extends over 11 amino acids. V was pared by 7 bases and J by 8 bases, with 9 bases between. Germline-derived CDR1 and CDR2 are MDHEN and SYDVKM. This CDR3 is CASIESDEQFF. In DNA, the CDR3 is TGTGCCAGCATCGAGTCCGATGAGCAGTTCTTC.

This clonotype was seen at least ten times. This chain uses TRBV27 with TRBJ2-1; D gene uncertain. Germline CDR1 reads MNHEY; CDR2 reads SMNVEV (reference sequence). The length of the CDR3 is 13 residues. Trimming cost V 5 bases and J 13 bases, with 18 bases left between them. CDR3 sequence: CASSQDQFTFQFF. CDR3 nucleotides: TGTGCCAGCAGTCAGGACCAATTCACTTTTCAGTTCTTC.

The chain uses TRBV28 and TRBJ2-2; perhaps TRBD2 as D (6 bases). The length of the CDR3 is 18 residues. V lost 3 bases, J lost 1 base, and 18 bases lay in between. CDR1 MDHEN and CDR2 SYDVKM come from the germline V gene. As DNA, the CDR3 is TGTGCCAGCAGTTTCTTTTTTATGAGGGACTTGAACACCGGGGAGCTGTTTTTT. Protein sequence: CASSFFFMRDLNTGELFF. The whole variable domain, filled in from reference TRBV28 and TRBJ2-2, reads DVKVTQSSRYLVKRTGEKVFLECVQDMDHENMFWYRQDPGLGLRLIYFSYDVKMKEKGDIPEGYSVSREKKERFSLILESASTNQTSMYLCASSFFFMRDLNTGELFFGEGSRLTVL.

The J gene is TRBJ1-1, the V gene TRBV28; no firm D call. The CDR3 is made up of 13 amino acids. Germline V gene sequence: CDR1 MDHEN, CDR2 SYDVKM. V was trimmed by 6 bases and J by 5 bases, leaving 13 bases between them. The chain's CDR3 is CASRLGGGTEAFF. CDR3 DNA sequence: TGTGCCAGCAGACTAGGCGGCGGGACTGAAGCTTTCTTT.

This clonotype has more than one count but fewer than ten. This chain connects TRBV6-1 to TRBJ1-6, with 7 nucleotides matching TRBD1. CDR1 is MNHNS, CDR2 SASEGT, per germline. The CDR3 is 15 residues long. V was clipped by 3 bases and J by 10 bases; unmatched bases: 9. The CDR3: CASSDPRQGLSPLHF. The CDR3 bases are TGTGCCAGCAGTGACCCCCGACAGGGTTTGTCACCCCTCCACTTT.

The CDR3 loop reads CASSHTSGSRENEQFF. CDR3 nucleotides: TGTGCCAGCAGCCATACCAGCGGGAGCAGGGAGAATGAGCAGTTCTTC. This chain joins TRBV3-1 and TRBJ2-1, with 8 bases matching TRBD2. CDR3 size: 16 residues. The germline gives CDR1 LGHDT, CDR2 YNNKEL (reference sequence). The ends lost 3 bases at V and 7 bases at J; junction bases unmatched: 11.

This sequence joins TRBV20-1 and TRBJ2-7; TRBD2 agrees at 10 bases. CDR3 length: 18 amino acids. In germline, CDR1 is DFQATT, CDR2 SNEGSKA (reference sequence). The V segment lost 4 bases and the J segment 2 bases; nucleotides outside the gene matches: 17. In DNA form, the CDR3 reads TGCAGTGCTATTGGAGTTAATTCCGGGACTAGCGTTCCCTACGAGCAGTACTTC. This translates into CSAIGVNSGTSVPYEQYF.

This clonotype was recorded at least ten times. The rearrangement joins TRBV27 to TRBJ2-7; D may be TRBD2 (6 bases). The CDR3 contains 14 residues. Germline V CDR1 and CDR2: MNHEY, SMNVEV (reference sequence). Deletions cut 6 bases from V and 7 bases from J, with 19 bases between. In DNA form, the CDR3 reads TGTGCCAGCAGCCTCAACTGGGGACTTGGGGAGCAGTACTTC. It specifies CASSLNWGLGEQYF.

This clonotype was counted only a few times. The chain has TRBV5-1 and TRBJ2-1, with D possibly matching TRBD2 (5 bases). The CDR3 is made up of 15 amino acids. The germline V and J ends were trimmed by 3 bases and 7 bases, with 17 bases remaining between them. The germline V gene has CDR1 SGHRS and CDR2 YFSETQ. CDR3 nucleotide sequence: TGCGCCAGCAGCTCACTAGGTGGCCTCGGGAATGAGCAGTTCTTC. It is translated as CASSSLGGLGNEQFF.

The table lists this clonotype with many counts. The CDR3 DNA follows: TGTGCCAGCAGTTTATGGACTAACTCTGGAAACACCATATATTTT. This gives the protein CASSLWTNSGNTIYF. The V call is TRBV28, the J call TRBJ1-3; D gene uncertain. The V gene's germline CDR1 is MDHEN and CDR2 SYDVKM. The CDR3 has 15 amino acids. The germline V and J ends were trimmed by 0 bases and 0 bases, with 6 bases remaining between them.